Following are 9 T cell receptor beta chains from one sample sequenced in a study of T cells in Graves' hyperthyroidism and ophthalmopathy. It was RNA transcripts that yielded the amplified TCR beta CDR3 regions. HTBI primers were employed in a first-round RT-PCR of the TCR CDR3. Using its own MiXCR run on the multiplex PCR reads, TCRdb lists one record per CDR3 protein. Here the sample spans about 180,000 distinct CDR3 sequences, about a sixth being singletons. Specimen: blood. These receptors were taken from a woman aged 50 to 60 with Graves' hyperthyroidism.

The chain is built from TRBV2 and TRBJ1-5; 10 nucleotides line up with TRBD1. The junction had 7 bases not matched to a gene; V was cut back by 7 bases and J by 4 bases. The CDR3 runs to 15 residues. Per the germline V gene, CDR1 is SNHLY and CDR2 is FYNNEI. This CDR3 is CASKPGQGMNQPQHF. The CDR3, as DNA: TGTGCCAGCAAACCGGGACAGGGGATGAATCAGCCCCAGCATTTT.

This clonotype has a count of ten or more. The chain joins TRBV3-1 to TRBJ1-1; TRBD1 is a possible D gene (6 bases). V was shortened by 4 bases and J by 3 bases, with 6 bases between the two germline ends. From germline, CDR1 is LGHDT and CDR2 YNNKEL (reference sequence). The CDR3 runs to 12 residues. The CDR3 region is CASSRTDTEAFF. CDR3 coding DNA: TGTGCCAGCAGCCGGACAGACACTGAAGCTTTCTTT.

This clonotype came up many times. The rearrangement joins TRBV9 to TRBJ1-2; the match to TRBD1 covers 8 bases. With 3 bases clipped from V and 4 bases from J, the junction kept 11 bases outside the gene matches. Germline loops: CDR1 SGDLS, CDR2 YYNGEE. The CDR3 contains 16 residues. The CDR3 bases are TGTGCCAGCAGCGGGGACAGGCTTCGTATGGGCTATGGCTACACCTTC. It is translated as CASSGDRLRMGYGYTF.

The table lists this clonotype with many counts. The genes are TRBV6-2 or TRBV6-3 and TRBJ2-5, with 7 bases fitting TRBD1. Trimming at V came to 6 bases and at J to 6 bases, leaving 16 bases not matched to a gene. The CDR3 has 16 residues. Germline V gene lookup returns CDR1 MNHEY and CDR2 SVGEGT. The DNA for the CDR3 is TGTGCCAGCAGAGCGACCGGGACAGAAGGGTCAAAGACCCAGTACTTC. Encoded protein: CASRATGTEGSKTQYF.

This clonotype has at least ten counts. The chain carries TRBV6-6 and TRBJ1-4, with 8 bases that match TRBD1. J lost 5 bases, V lost 0 bases, and 2 bases had no gene match. This CDR3 has 15 amino acids. Germline CDR1 and CDR2: MNHNY and SVGAGI (reference sequence). CDR3 in DNA: TGTGCCAGCAGTTACTCTGACAGGGGAAATGAAAAACTGTTTTTT. Amino acids: CASSYSDRGNEKLFF.

As for this clonotype: A read error may be the cause here, since a much bigger clone is one base away. V gene TRBV9 combines with J gene TRBJ1-2; D call uncertain. The germline gives CDR1 SGDLS, CDR2 YYNGEE. V lost 5 bases and J 3 bases, leaving 5 bases between the germline ends. The CDR3 loop spans 11 amino acids. The CDR3 coding sequence is TGTGCCAGCAGAAGCGACTATGGCTACACCTTC. It specifies CASRSDYGYTF.

This clonotype was detected ten times or more. The rearrangement joins TRBV12-3 or TRBV12-4 to TRBJ2-5, with TRBD2 matching 7 bases. CDR3 length: 12 residues. Germline trimming cut 8 bases from V and 2 bases from J; bases unmatched to any gene: 2. CDR3 protein: CASQRGQETQYF. CDR3 coding DNA: TGTGCCAGCCAGCGGGGACAAGAGACCCAGTACTTC.

This clonotype was observed at least ten times. The chain recombines TRBV11-2 with TRBJ1-1, with 8 bases fitting TRBD1. The V gene end was trimmed by 5 bases and the J gene end by 2 bases; junction bases not matched to a gene: 4. There are 14 residues in the CDR3. CDR1 and CDR2 from the germline V gene are SGHAT and FQNNGV. The CDR3 region is CASSPQGANTEAFF. CDR3 DNA: TGTGCCAGCAGCCCCCAGGGGGCCAACACTGAAGCTTTCTTT. The entire variable domain, with the rest obtained from reference TRBV11-2 and TRBJ1-1, is as follows: EAGVAQSPRYKIIEKRQSVAFWCNPISGHATLYWYQQILGQGPKLLIQFQNNGVVDDSQLPKDRFSAERLKGVDSTLKIQPAKLEDSAVYLCASSPQGANTEAFFGQGTRLTVV.

V usage is TRBV12-3 or TRBV12-4 and J usage is TRBJ2-5, with 7 bases fitting TRBD1. CDR3 length: 15 amino acids. J lost 5 bases, V lost 10 bases, and 16 bases had no gene match. The CDR3 DNA reads TGTGCCACCTCCACGTCAGGGGGTGCTTTGGAGACCCAGTACTTC. Translated: CATSTSGGALETQYF.